The T cell receptor (beta chain) described here comes from a study of blood T cell repertoires in COVID-19. Here immunoSEQ multiplex PCR was the method, and the copy in TCRdb shows in-frame clones only, minus some. The top ten hold less than 25% of the sample, which has about 180,000 clones, around 85% seen once. Looked up from germline, CDR1 is MGHRA and CDR2 is YSYEKL. Trimming left V 1 base short and J 1 base short, with 11 bases between. The CDR3 has 16 residues. This clone was counted between two and nine times. Source material: peripheral blood. The receptor was derived from a man aged 70 or older with active or convalescent COVID-19. The chain combines TRBV4-1 with TRBJ1-3; D unresolved. For the CDR3, the DNA is TGCGCCAGCAGCCAAGTTACGGGAGGGTCTGGAAACACCATATATTTT. Protein product: CASSQVTGGSGNTIYF.